This record covers a single T cell receptor beta chain. Antigen unknown. The source of the sample is a study of cytotoxic CD8 clonotypes in ibrutinib-treated CLL. Study-wide background: By median around 69 months, approximately twelve had progressed and around 15 stayed remitted; responses had been 2 complete and about 24 partial.

Study results and limitations: Collection times varied between progressing and sustained-remission patients. Clonality grew at ibrutinib response; at progression, it decreased back toward baseline.

Trimming shortened V by 1 base and J by 1 base, and 17 bases separated the two germline ends. The germline V gene has CDR1 SGHVS and CDR2 FQNEAQ. This CDR3 spans 17 amino acids. Here immunoSEQ multiplex PCR was the method, and the copy in TCRdb shows in-frame clones only, minus some. The sample shows around 150,000 clones, more than 70% of them seen only once. This receptor was obtained from a human donor with chronic lymphocytic leukemia. The sample consisted of PBMCs, taken after 36 months of ibrutinib treatment. V is TRBV7-8 and J is TRBJ2-7; D is perhaps TRBD1 (6 bases). The DNA of the CDR3 is TGTGCCAGCAGCTTAGGAGCAGGGGCACCGAGGTCCTACGAGCAGTACTTC. Amino acids: CASSLGAGAPRSYEQYF.